The entry below gives a single T cell receptor (beta chain) sequence along with its context. The sample is drawn from a study of blood T cell repertoires in COVID-19. Study as a whole: There were acute and convalescent COVID-19 samples, and they came from the United States, Italy and Spain. T cells, B-cell-depleted T cells, or PBMCs supplied cDNA or gDNA.

In the original processing: By means of reference gene primer amplification, nucleated cell counts were estimated. Repertoires were generated with immunoSEQ multiplex PCR, while TCRdb's copy carries only in-frame clones and drops some. Clone size and the V and J calls come from that table; the DNA yielded D and trimming. The sample yields roughly 40,000 clones, more than 80% seen once. CDR3 size: 11 residues. The V end lost 2 bases, the J end lost 11 bases, and 12 bases lay between the germline ends. The germline gives CDR1 DFQATT, CDR2 SNEGSKA (reference sequence). It was during active infection that Seattle patients were enrolled and then longitudinally followed.

Source material: peripheral blood. The TCR comes from a man aged 50 to 59 with COVID-19, enrolled during active disease. This chain links TRBV20-1 with TRBJ1-1, with D perhaps matching TRBD1 (6 bases). CDR3 in DNA: TGCAGTGCTAGACCTACAGGGTTGGCTTTCTTT. Its translation is CSARPTGLAFF.